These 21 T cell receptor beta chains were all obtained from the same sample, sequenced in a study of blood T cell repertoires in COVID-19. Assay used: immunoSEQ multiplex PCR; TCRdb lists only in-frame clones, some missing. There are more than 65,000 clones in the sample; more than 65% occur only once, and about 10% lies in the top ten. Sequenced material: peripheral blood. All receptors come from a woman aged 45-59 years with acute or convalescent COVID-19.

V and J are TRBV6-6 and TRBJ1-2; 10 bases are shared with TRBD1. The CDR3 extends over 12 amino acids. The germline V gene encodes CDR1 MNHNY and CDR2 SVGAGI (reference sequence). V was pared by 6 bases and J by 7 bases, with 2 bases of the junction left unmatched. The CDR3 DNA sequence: TGTGCCAGCAGCGGGACAGGGGTTGGCTACACCTTC. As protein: CASSGTGVGYTF.

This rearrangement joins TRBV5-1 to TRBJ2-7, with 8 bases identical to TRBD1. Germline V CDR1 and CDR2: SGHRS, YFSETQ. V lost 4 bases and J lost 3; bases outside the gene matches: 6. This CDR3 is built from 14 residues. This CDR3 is CASSEDREHYEQYF. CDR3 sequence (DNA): TGCGCCAGCAGCGAGGACAGGGAGCACTACGAGCAGTACTTC.

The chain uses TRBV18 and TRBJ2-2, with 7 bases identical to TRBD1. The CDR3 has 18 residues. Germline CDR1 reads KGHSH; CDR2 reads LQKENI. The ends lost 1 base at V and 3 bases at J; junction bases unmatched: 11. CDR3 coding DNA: TGTGCCAGCTCACCACAACAGGTTTCGGACAGGTACACCGGGGAGCTGTTTTTT. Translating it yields CASSPQQVSDRYTGELFF.

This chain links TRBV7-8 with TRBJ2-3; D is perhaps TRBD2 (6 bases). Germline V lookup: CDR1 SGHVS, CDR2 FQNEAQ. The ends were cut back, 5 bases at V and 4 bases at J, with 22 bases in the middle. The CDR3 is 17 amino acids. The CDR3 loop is CASSARRDSGGADTQYF. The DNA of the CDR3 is TGTGCCAGCAGCGCCCGTCGGGACTCCGGAGGCGCAGATACGCAGTATTTT.

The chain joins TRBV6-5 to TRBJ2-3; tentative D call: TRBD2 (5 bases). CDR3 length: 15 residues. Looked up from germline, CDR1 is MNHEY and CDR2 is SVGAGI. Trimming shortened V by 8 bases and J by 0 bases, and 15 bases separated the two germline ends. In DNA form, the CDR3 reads TGTGCCAGCGGAGCGCCGGGCGGGAGCACAGATACGCAGTATTTT. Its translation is CASGAPGGSTDTQYF.

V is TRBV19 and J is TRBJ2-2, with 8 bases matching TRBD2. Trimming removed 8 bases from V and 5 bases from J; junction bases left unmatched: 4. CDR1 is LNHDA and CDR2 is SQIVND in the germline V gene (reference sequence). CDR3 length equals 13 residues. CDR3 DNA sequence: TGTGCCAGTCACACGGGGGGGACCGGGGAGCTGTTTTTT. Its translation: CASHTGGTGELFF.

The DNA for the CDR3 is TGTGCCAGCAGCCGTACGAGGTTGACAGGGGAGACCCAGTACTTC. It is translated as CASSRTRLTGETQYF. The chain links TRBV7-9 to TRBJ2-5, with 7 bases matching TRBD1. Trimming cost V 5 bases and J 5 bases; bases outside gene matches: 11. The CDR3 is 15 residues long. Germline loops: CDR1 SEHNR, CDR2 FQNEAQ (reference sequence). The entire variable domain, with the rest obtained from reference TRBV7-9 and TRBJ2-5, is as follows: DTGVSQNPRHKITKRGQNVTFRCDPISEHNRLYWYRQTLGQGPEFLTYFQNEAQLEKSRLLSDRFSAERPKGSFSTLEIQRTEQGDSAMYLCASSRTRLTGETQYFGPGTRLLVL.

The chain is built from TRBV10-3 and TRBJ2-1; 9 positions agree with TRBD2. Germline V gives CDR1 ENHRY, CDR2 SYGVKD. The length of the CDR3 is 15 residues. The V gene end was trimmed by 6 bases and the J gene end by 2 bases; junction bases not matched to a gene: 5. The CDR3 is CAIRALAGTYNEQFF. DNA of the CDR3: TGTGCCATCAGGGCTCTAGCGGGGACCTACAATGAGCAGTTCTTC.

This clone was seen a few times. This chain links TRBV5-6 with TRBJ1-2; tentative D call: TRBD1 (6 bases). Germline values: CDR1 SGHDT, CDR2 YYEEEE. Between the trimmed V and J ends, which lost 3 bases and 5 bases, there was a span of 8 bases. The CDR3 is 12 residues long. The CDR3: CASSSGVYGYTF. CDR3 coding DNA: TGTGCCAGCAGCTCAGGGGTGTATGGCTACACCTTC.

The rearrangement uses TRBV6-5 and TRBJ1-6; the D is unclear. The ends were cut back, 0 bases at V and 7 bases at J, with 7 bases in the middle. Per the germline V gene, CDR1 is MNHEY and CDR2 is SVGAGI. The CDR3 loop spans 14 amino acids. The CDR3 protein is CASSYSEGNSPLHF. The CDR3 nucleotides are TGTGCCAGCAGTTACTCGGAGGGAAATTCACCCCTCCACTTT.

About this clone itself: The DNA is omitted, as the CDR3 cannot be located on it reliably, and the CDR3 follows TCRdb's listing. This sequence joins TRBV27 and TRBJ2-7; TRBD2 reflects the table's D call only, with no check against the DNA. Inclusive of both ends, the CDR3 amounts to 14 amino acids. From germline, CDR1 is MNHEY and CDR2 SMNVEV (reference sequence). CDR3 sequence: CATAPWGSGSPRYF.

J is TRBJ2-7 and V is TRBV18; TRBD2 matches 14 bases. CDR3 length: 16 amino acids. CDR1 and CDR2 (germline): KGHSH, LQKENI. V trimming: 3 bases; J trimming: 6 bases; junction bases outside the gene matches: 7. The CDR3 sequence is CASSPGTSGGSSEQYF. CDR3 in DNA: TGTGCCAGCTCACCCGGGACTAGCGGGGGCTCGTCCGAGCAGTACTTC.

In DNA, the CDR3 is TGCGCCAGCAGCTTGTGGGGGGACTTAACAGATACGCAGTATTTT. It is translated as CASSLWGDLTDTQYF. The chain is built from TRBV5-1 and TRBJ2-3; weak D call: TRBD2 (6 bases). CDR1 and CDR2 from the germline V gene are SGHRS and YFSETQ. The CDR3 runs to 15 residues. Between the trimmed V and J ends, which lost 1 base and 3 bases, there was a span of 12 bases.

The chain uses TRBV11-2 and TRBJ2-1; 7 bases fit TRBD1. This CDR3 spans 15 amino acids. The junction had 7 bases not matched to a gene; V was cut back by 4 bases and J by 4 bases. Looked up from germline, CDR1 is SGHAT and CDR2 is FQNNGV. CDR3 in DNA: TGTGCCAGCAGCTCCTCAGTGGGACAGTACAATGAGCAGTTCTTC. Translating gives CASSSSVGQYNEQFF.

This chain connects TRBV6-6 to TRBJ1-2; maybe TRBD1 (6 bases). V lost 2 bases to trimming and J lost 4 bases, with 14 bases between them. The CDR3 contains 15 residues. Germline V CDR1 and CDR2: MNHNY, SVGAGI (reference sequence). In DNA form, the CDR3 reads TGTGCCAGCAGTTACCCGGAACAGGGCCTCTATGGCTACACCTTC. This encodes CASSYPEQGLYGYTF.

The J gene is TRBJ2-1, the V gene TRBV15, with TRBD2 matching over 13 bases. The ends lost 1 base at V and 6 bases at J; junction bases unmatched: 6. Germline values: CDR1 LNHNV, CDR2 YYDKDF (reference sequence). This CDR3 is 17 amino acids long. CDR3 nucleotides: TGTGCCACCAGCAGAGGAAAGGGACTAGCGGGAACCAATGAGCAGTTCTTC. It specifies CATSRGKGLAGTNEQFF.

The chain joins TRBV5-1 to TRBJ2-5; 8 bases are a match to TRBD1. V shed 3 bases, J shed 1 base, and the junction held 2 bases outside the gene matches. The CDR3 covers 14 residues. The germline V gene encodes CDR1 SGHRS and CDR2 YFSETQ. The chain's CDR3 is CASSSGTGQETQYF. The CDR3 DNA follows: TGCGCCAGCAGCTCGGGGACAGGCCAAGAGACCCAGTACTTC.

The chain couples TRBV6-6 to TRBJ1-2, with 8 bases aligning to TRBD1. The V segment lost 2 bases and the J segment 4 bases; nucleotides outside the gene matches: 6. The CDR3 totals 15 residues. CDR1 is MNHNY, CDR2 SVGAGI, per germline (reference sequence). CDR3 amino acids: CASSYPGGEGYGYTF. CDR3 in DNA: TGTGCCAGCAGTTACCCAGGGGGCGAAGGCTATGGCTACACCTTC.

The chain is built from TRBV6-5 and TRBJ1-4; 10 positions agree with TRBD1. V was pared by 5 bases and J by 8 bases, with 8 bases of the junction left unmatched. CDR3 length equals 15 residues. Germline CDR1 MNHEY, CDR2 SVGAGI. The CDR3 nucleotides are TGTGCCAGCAGTCGGGGGACAGGGGTGTCCGAAAAACTGTTTTTT. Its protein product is CASSRGTGVSEKLFF.

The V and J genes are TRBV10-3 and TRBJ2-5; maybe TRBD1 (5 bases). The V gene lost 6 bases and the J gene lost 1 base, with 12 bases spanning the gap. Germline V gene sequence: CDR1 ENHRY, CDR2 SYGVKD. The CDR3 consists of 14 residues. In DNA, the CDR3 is TGTGCCATCAGGTCGACAGAAAGCCAAGAGACCCAGTACTTC. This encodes CAIRSTESQETQYF.

The CDR3 here is CASSPPSGRETQYF. In DNA form, the CDR3 reads TGTGCCAGCAGCCCCCCGTCGGGTAGAGAGACCCAGTACTTC. The chain links TRBV28 to TRBJ2-5; D not resolved. From germline, CDR1 is MDHEN and CDR2 SYDVKM. The CDR3 loop spans 14 amino acids. The V gene lost 6 bases and the J gene lost 4 bases, with 15 bases spanning the gap. Drawing the rest from reference TRBV28 and TRBJ2-5, the complete variable domain is DVKVTQSSRYLVKRTGEKVFLECVQDMDHENMFWYRQDPGLGLRLIYFSYDVKMKEKGDIPEGYSVSREKKERFSLILESASTNQTSMYLCASSPPSGRETQYFGPGTRLLVL.